This T cell receptor beta chain came from a study of early T cells in non-severe SARS-CoV-2 infection. The wider study: From unsorted whole blood, bulk RNA was sequenced, and the chains remained unpaired.

Germline values: CDR1 SEHNR, CDR2 FQNEAQ (reference sequence). V was trimmed by 5 bases and J by 12 bases, leaving 14 bases between them. The CDR3 loop spans 12 amino acids. A note on this clonotype: Its antigen is still unknown.

Broader study findings: Matching against VDJdb likely underestimated virus-specific expansions, favoring anti-spike CD8.

Tagging with unique molecular identifiers was applied to individual cDNA molecules. MiXCR, applied by TCRdb to the 5' RACE reads, yields one record per CDR3 protein. Found here are around 50,000 distinct CDR3 sequences, about 12% of them singletons; the top ten hold about 8.9%. Sequencing was performed on whole blood. The gene calls are TRBV7-9 and TRBJ2-1; D perhaps matches TRBD1 (6 bases). The TCR originated in an adult who was a healthcare worker with PCR-confirmed SARS-CoV-2 infection or an uninfected control (not recorded which). The CDR3 protein is CASSLGTIAQFF. In DNA form, the CDR3 reads TGTGCCAGCAGCCTGGGGACAATTGCGCAGTTCTTC.